This T cell receptor (beta chain) was documented in a study of blood T cell repertoires in COVID-19. Clones were sequenced by immunoSEQ multiplex PCR, and TCRdb holds only the in-frame ones, with some missing. The table lists over 110,000 clones, around 90% of them singletons, with roughly 1.9% in the top ten. The CDR3 is 16 residues long. With 4 bases clipped from V and 4 bases from J, the junction kept 6 bases outside the gene matches. Germline V lookup: CDR1 SGHNT, CDR2 YYREEE (reference sequence). The material sequenced was peripheral blood. This receptor was obtained from a man between 65 and 85 years old with acute or convalescent COVID-19. The chain uses TRBV5-4 and TRBJ2-1; TRBD2 aligns across 12 bases. The CDR3 sequence is CASSVGLAGPYNEQFF. CDR3 in DNA: TGTGCCAGCAGCGTCGGACTAGCGGGGCCATACAATGAGCAGTTCTTC.